Below are 8 T cell receptor beta chains sequenced from a single sample in a study of T-cell memory formation after mild COVID-19. TCRdb called the 5' RACE reads again in MiXCR, with one record for every CDR3 protein. The sample consists of about 360,000 distinct CDR3 sequences, approximately 15% of them appearing once. Input material: PBMCs or a T cell subset sorted from them (not recorded which). Receptors were obtained from a man between 18 and 35 years old who had mild COVID-19 (a few samples of this study predate the infection). Cell type and time point are not known.

The rearrangement links TRBV6-1 to TRBJ2-6, with D hard to call. Trimming pared 7 bases from V and 1 base from J, leaving 11 bases between. There are 15 residues in the CDR3. Germline CDR1 MNHNS, CDR2 SASEGT. CDR3 sequence reads: CASTPPRSGANVLTF. The DNA for the CDR3 is TGTGCCAGCACCCCGCCCCGGTCTGGGGCCAACGTCCTGACTTTC.

This clonotype was observed a few times. CDR3 in DNA: TGTGCCAGCAGCCCGGGACAGGACATGGGTGAGCAGTTCTTC. Protein: CASSPGQDMGEQFF. The J gene is TRBJ2-1, the V gene TRBV9, with TRBD1 matching over 8 bases. The ends lost 4 bases at V and 9 bases at J; junction bases unmatched: 9. This CDR3 comprises 14 residues. Per the germline V gene, CDR1 is SGDLS and CDR2 is YYNGEE.

This chain uses TRBV18 with TRBJ2-6; TRBD2 matches 8 bases. V trimming: 4 bases; J trimming: 2 bases; junction bases outside the gene matches: 1. Germline V lookup: CDR1 KGHSH, CDR2 LQKENI. The CDR3 is 15 amino acids. The CDR3 bases are TGTGCCAGCTCACGACTAGCGACTGGGGCCAACGTCCTGACTTTC. This gives the protein CASSRLATGANVLTF.

The chain recombines TRBV5-6 with TRBJ1-1; 8 bases match TRBD1. Germline V gene sequence: CDR1 SGHDT, CDR2 YYEEEE. V gave up 4 bases and J gave up 1 base; unmatched junction bases: 6. The CDR3 runs to 15 residues. Here the CDR3 reads CASSPGDRQNTEAFF. DNA of the CDR3: TGTGCCAGCAGCCCGGGGGACAGGCAGAACACTGAAGCTTTCTTT.

V gene TRBV7-2 combines with J gene TRBJ2-3; the match to TRBD2 covers 10 bases. Per germline, CDR1 SGHTA and CDR2 FQGNSA. With 5 bases clipped from V and 3 bases from J, the junction kept 8 bases outside the gene matches. This CDR3 comprises 16 residues. The CDR3 reads CASSVRIAGGTDTQYF. In DNA form, the CDR3 reads TGTGCCAGCAGCGTTAGGATAGCGGGGGGAACAGATACGCAGTATTTT.

This clonotype has a handful of counts. The rearrangement links TRBV6-2 or TRBV6-3 to TRBJ2-5, with D possibly matching TRBD1 (5 bases). Trimming removed 6 bases at V and 1 base at J, with 9 bases between. The germline CDR1 and CDR2 sequences are MNHEY and SVGEGT. This CDR3 has 13 amino acids. The DNA of the CDR3 is TGTGCCAGCAGACCCGACAGCCAAGAGACCCAGTACTTC. Protein product: CASRPDSQETQYF.

This clonotype has a handful of counts. The rearrangement uses TRBV7-2 and TRBJ2-7; the D call may be TRBD1 or TRBD2 (5 bases each). Germline assignment: CDR1 SGHTA and CDR2 FQGNSA. CDR3 length: 15 amino acids. V was pared by 3 bases and J by 0 bases, with 12 bases between. The CDR3 coding sequence is TGTGCCAGCAGCTTTCAGGCAGGGAGCTCCTACGAGCAGTACTTC. Translation gives CASSFQAGSSYEQYF.

The V gene is TRBV5-6, the J gene TRBJ2-7; D uncertain. Between the trimmed V and J ends, which lost 0 bases and 5 bases, there was a span of 12 bases. Germline V gene lookup returns CDR1 SGHDT and CDR2 YYEEEE. The CDR3 runs to 14 residues. The CDR3 loop is CASSLAPTSDEQYF. CDR3 coding DNA: TGTGCCAGCAGCTTGGCACCGACCTCGGACGAGCAGTACTTC.